The source of this T cell receptor (beta chain) is a study of blood T cell repertoires in COVID-19. Study in general: Specimens from acute and convalescent COVID-19 originated in the United States, Italy and Spain. T cells, B-cell-depleted T cells, or PBMCs supplied cDNA or gDNA.

In the original analysis: Using reference gene primer amplification, nucleated cell counts were estimated. Sequencing was performed with immunoSEQ multiplex PCR; in TCRdb, only in-frame clones are kept and a portion is missing. The V and J calls and clone size are taken from that table; D and trimming were inferred from the DNA. Of 150,000 to 200,000 clones listed, around four fifths were seen once; the top ten hold 0.85% to 0.95%. V lost 1 base and J 6 bases, leaving 17 bases between the germline ends. The V gene's germline CDR1 is SGHNT and CDR2 YYREEE (reference sequence). The CDR3 runs to 16 residues. Enrolled during active infection, Seattle patients were then followed longitudinally.

The TCR sequence derives from a man aged 60 to 69 with COVID-19, enrolled during active disease. V usage is TRBV5-4 and J usage is TRBJ2-1; TRBD1 might be the D (5 bases). Sequencing was done on a sample of peripheral blood. The CDR3 DNA reads TGTGCCAGCAGCTTGTTGGGGCAGGGTACAAGCAATGAGCAGTTCTTC. Protein product: CASSLLGQGTSNEQFF.